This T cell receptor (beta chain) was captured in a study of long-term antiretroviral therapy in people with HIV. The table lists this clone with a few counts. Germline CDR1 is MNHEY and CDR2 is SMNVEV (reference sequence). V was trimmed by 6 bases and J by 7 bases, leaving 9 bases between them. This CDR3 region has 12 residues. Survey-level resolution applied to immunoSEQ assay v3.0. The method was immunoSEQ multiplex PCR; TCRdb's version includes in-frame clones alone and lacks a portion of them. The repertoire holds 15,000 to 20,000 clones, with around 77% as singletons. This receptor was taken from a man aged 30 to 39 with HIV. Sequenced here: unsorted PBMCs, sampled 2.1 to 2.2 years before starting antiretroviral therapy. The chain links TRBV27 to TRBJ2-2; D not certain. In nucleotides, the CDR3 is TGTGCCAGCAGAACTGTTGGCGGGGAGCTGTTTTTT. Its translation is CASRTVGGELFF.